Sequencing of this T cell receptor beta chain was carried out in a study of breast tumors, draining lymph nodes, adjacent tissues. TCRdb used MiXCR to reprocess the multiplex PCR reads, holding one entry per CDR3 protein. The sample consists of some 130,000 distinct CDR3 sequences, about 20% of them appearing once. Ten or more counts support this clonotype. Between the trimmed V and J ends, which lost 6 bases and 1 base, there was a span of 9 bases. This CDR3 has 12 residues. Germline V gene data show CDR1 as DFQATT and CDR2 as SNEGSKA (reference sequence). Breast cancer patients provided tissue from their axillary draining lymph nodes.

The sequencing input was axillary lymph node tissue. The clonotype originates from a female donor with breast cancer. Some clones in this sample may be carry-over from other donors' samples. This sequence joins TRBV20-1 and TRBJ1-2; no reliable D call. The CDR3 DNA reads TGCAGTGCCGCCCCCAGTAACTATGGCTACACCTTC. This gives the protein CSAAPSNYGYTF.